Each of the 18 T cell receptor beta chains below was sequenced from the same sample in a study of blood T cell repertoires in COVID-19. TCRdb's copy holds only in-frame clones and misses some; the assay was immunoSEQ multiplex PCR. The data contain roughly 200,000 clones, around nine tenths of them singletons. Sequenced sample: peripheral blood. The source of these receptors is a man in his 60s who had recovered from COVID-19.

This clone was observed at least ten times. V usage is TRBV24-1 and J usage is TRBJ2-7; TRBD2 aligns across 10 bases. Germline V CDR1 and CDR2: KGHDR, SFDVKD. The CDR3 extends over 16 amino acids. The junction had 15 bases not matched to a gene; V was cut back by 4 bases and J by 10 bases. As DNA, the CDR3 is TGTGCCACCAGTGACACAGGAGCTAGCGGGAGACCCACACAGTACTTC. Translating gives CATSDTGASGRPTQYF.

This chain links TRBV6-5 with TRBJ2-5; 9 bases match TRBD1. V gave up 0 bases and J gave up 5 bases; unmatched junction bases: 4. Per germline, CDR1 MNHEY and CDR2 SVGAGI. This CDR3 spans 15 amino acids. The DNA for the CDR3 is TGTGCCAGCAGTTACTCAAACAGGGGGCACGAGACCCAGTACTTC. This gives the protein CASSYSNRGHETQYF.

The gene calls are TRBV14 and TRBJ2-2; TRBD1 matches at 7 bases. The V gene end was trimmed by 1 base and the J gene end by 6 bases; junction bases not matched to a gene: 5. The CDR3 has 15 amino acids. Germline V gene sequence: CDR1 SGHDN, CDR2 FVKESK. The CDR3 protein is CASSQGQGVAGELFF. CDR3 in DNA: TGTGCCAGCAGCCAAGGTCAGGGGGTCGCCGGGGAGCTGTTTTTT.

The chain recombines TRBV5-1 with TRBJ2-1; 7 nucleotides line up with TRBD2. The CDR3 loop spans 15 amino acids. Trimming at V came to 0 bases and at J to 4 bases, leaving 4 bases not matched to a gene. Germline V CDR1 and CDR2: SGHRS, YFSETQ. CDR3 DNA: TGCGCCAGCAGCTTGGCGGGGGGAGGTTACAATGAGCAGTTCTTC. This sequence encodes CASSLAGGGYNEQFF.

V and J are TRBV19 and TRBJ1-1; D uncertain. V dropped 5 bases and J dropped 5 bases, with 9 bases sitting between them. Germline CDR1 and CDR2: LNHDA and SQIVND (reference sequence). The CDR3 runs 12 residues. The CDR3 region has the DNA TGTGCCAGTAGTTCGCCGGGGACTGAAGCTTTCTTT. It encodes CASSSPGTEAFF.

The chain employs TRBV5-4 and TRBJ1-2; D may be TRBD1 (6 bases). V shed 3 bases and J shed 3 bases, with 12 bases lying between them. Per the germline V gene, CDR1 is SGHNT and CDR2 is YYREEE (reference sequence). This CDR3 spans 14 amino acids. CDR3: CASSSFGQYYGYTF. CDR3 coding DNA: TGTGCCAGCAGCTCCTTTGGACAGTACTATGGCTACACCTTC.

The sample holds one count of this clone. V usage is TRBV5-4 and J usage is TRBJ2-7; TRBD2 agrees at 13 bases. Looked up from germline, CDR1 is SGHNT and CDR2 is YYREEE (reference sequence). The CDR3 contains 15 residues. J lost 9 bases, V lost 4 bases, and 10 bases had no gene match. CDR3 sequence (DNA): TGTGCCAGCAGCCCGGCTCGACTAGCGGGGGGAGCGCAGTACTTC. Protein: CASSPARLAGGAQYF.

This clone was seen a few times. The chain couples TRBV7-8 to TRBJ1-6; 8 positions agree with TRBD1. The CDR3 has 19 residues. J was trimmed by 10 bases and V by 1 base; bases with no gene match: 18. CDR1 is SGHVS and CDR2 is FQNEAQ in the germline V gene. CDR3 in DNA: TGTGCCAGCAGCTTAGGGGCAGGGGGCAGTTTTCTCCTCGGCTCACCCCTCCACTTT. Translation: CASSLGAGGSFLLGSPLHF.

This chain uses TRBV18 with TRBJ1-2; no clear D. The CDR3 contains 11 residues. Germline lookup yields CDR1 KGHSH and CDR2 LQKENI. With 6 bases removed from V and 5 bases from J, the gap between germline ends came to 7 bases. Written as DNA, the CDR3 is TGTGCCAGCTCGAGTTTTTATGGCTACACCTTC. It codes for CASSSFYGYTF.

The rearrangement links TRBV13 to TRBJ2-7; 9 nucleotides line up with TRBD1. V lost 6 bases to trimming and J lost 0 bases; unmatched junction nucleotides: 3. The CDR3 runs 14 residues. Germline CDR1 PRHDT, CDR2 FYEKMQ (reference sequence). The CDR3 nucleotides read TGTGCCAGCAGAAGGACAGGGGACTCCTACGAGCAGTACTTC. As protein: CASRRTGDSYEQYF.

The chain recombines TRBV28 with TRBJ2-2; 13 nucleotides line up with TRBD2. Germline V CDR1 and CDR2: MDHEN, SYDVKM. The V gene end was trimmed by 7 bases and the J gene end by 3 bases; junction bases not matched to a gene: 14. This CDR3 has 19 residues. In DNA, the CDR3 is TGTGCCAGCAACCTCCTCTGGACTAGCGGGAGTGGGTACACCGGGGAGCTGTTTTTT. Encoded protein: CASNLLWTSGSGYTGELFF.

The rearrangement joins TRBV7-6 to TRBJ2-3; 12 nucleotides align to TRBD2. The CDR3 contains 17 residues. Germline assignment: CDR1 SGHVS and CDR2 FNYEAQ. With 1 base clipped from V and 1 base from J, the junction kept 3 bases outside the gene matches. In DNA form, the CDR3 reads TGTGCCAGCAGCTTAGTTGCTAGCGGGGGGGGCACAGATACGCAGTATTTT. It encodes CASSLVASGGGTDTQYF.

The V call is TRBV18, the J call TRBJ1-2; maybe TRBD1 (6 bases). Germline V gives CDR1 KGHSH, CDR2 LQKENI. The CDR3 runs 13 residues. V lost 2 bases and J 5 bases, leaving 9 bases between the germline ends. The CDR3: CASSPETGYGYTF. The CDR3 DNA reads TGTGCCAGCTCACCAGAAACAGGGTATGGCTACACCTTC.

Written as DNA, the CDR3 is TGTGCCAGCAGCCGGGACAGGGGGCCCGTCGAGCAGTACTTC. This translates into CASSRDRGPVEQYF. The gene calls are TRBV7-2 and TRBJ2-7, with 12 bases matching TRBD1. Unmatched junction bases numbered 5, after V lost 5 bases and J lost 6 bases. The germline V gene has CDR1 SGHTA and CDR2 FQGNSA. The CDR3 has 14 amino acids.

CDR3 sequence reads: CAIRGQGSSNPQETQYF. In DNA, the CDR3 is TGTGCCATCAGAGGACAGGGGAGTTCGAATCCCCAAGAGACCCAGTACTTC. The chain employs TRBV10-3 and TRBJ2-5; 9 bases are a match to TRBD1. The V gene's germline CDR1 is ENHRY and CDR2 SYGVKD. The V gene end was trimmed by 6 bases and the J gene end by 1 base; junction bases not matched to a gene: 12. The CDR3 has 17 residues.

This clone was counted once. J is TRBJ1-2 and V is TRBV10-3; D not certain. Trimming shortened V by 4 bases and J by 4 bases, and 19 bases separated the two germline ends. The CDR3 is made up of 16 amino acids. The germline gives CDR1 ENHRY, CDR2 SYGVKD. Here the CDR3 DNA reads TGTGCCATCAGTGGAGGAGGGAATCATGTGGGCTATGGCTACACCTTC. It specifies CAISGGGNHVGYGYTF.

The chain uses TRBV6-5 and TRBJ2-5; D is possibly TRBD2 (5 bases). CDR1 is MNHEY and CDR2 is SVGAGI in the germline V gene. This CDR3 has 14 amino acids. The V gene lost 6 bases and the J gene lost 5 bases, with 16 bases spanning the gap. The CDR3: CASRAGGFGETQYF. The CDR3, as DNA: TGTGCCAGCAGAGCAGGAGGCTTTGGGGAGACCCAGTACTTC.

This clone has a handful of counts. The CDR3 reads CATSDIRNTEAFF. CDR3 in DNA: TGTGCCACCAGTGATATCAGGAACACTGAAGCTTTCTTT. This chain uses TRBV24-1 with TRBJ1-1; D not certain. Between the trimmed V and J ends, which lost 3 bases and 1 base, there was a span of 5 bases. The germline V gene has CDR1 KGHDR and CDR2 SFDVKD. The CDR3 runs to 13 residues.